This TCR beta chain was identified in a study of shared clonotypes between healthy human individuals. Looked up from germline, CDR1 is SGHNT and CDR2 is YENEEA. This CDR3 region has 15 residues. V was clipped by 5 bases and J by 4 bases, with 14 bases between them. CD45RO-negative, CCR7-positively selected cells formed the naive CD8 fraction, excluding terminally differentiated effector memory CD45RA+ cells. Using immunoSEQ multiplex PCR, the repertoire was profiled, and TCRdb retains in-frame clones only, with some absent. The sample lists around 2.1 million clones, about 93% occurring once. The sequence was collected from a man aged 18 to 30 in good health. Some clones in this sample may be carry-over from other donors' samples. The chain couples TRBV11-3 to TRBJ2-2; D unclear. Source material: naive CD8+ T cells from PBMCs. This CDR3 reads CASSPGPSFTGELFF. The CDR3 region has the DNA TGTGCCAGCAGCCCCGGACCCTCATTCACCGGGGAGCTGTTTTTT.